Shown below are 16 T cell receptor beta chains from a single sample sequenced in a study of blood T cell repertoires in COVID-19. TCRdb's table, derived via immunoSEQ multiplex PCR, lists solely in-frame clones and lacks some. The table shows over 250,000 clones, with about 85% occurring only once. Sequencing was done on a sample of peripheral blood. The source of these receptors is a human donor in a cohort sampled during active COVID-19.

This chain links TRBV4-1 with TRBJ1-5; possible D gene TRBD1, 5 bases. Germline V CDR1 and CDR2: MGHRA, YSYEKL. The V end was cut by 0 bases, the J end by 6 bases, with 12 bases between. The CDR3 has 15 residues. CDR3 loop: CASSQDGGIPQPQHF. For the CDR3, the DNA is TGCGCCAGCAGCCAAGATGGGGGGATCCCTCAGCCCCAGCATTTT.

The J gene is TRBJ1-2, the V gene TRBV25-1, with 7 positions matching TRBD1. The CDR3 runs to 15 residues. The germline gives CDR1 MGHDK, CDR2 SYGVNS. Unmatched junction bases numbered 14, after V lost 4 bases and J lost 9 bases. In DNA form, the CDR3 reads TGTGCCAGCAGTGCCGCGGGACAGAGCCGCGCGAGCTACACCTTC. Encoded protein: CASSAAGQSRASYTF.

CDR3: CASSPRLGTHNEQFF. The CDR3 DNA is TGTGCCAGCAGCCCCCGACTAGGAACCCACAATGAGCAGTTCTTC. The genes are TRBV9 and TRBJ2-1; D possibly corresponds to TRBD2 (6 bases). Per germline, CDR1 SGDLS and CDR2 YYNGEE. The CDR3 runs to 15 residues. Trimming shortened V by 4 bases and J by 5 bases, and 16 bases separated the two germline ends.

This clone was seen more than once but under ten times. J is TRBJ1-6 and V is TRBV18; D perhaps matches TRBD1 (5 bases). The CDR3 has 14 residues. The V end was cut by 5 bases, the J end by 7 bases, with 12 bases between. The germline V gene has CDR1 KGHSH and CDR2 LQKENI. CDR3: CASSDDSLNSPLHF. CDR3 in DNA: TGTGCCAGCTCAGACGACAGCCTCAATTCACCCCTCCACTTT.

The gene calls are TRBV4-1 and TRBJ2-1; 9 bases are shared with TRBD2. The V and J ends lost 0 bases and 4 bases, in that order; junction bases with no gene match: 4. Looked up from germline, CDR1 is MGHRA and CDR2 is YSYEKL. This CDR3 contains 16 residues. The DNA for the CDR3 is TGCGCCAGCAGCCAAGATCCTAGCGGGAAATACAATGAGCAGTTCTTC. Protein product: CASSQDPSGKYNEQFF.

This chain's CDR3 is CASSYGYRLAFYEQYF. CDR3 sequence (DNA): TGTGCCAGCAGTTACGGTTACCGACTAGCGTTCTACGAGCAGTACTTC. V usage is TRBV6-5 and J usage is TRBJ2-7; TRBD2 matches 8 bases. Losses at the gene ends were 2 bases for V and 3 bases for J; bases not matched to a gene: 9. Germline CDR1 and CDR2: MNHEY and SVGAGI. The CDR3 has 16 residues.

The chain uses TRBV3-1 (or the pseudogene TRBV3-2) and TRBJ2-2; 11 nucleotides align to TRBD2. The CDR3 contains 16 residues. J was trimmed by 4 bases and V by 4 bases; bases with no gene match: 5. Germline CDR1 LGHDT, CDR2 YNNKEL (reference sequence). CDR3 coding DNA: TGTGCCAGCAGCCCTCTAGCGGGAGGCACCACCGGGGAGCTGTTTTTT. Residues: CASSPLAGGTTGELFF.

The CDR3 reads CASRAEAFF. The CDR3 nucleotides read TGTGCAAGTCGAGCCGAAGCTTTCTTT. The rearrangement joins TRBV12-2 to TRBJ1-1. TRBV12-2 is labeled a pseudogene. This CDR3 contains 9 residues.

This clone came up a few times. The CDR3 DNA sequence: TGTGCCAGCAGTTTATCGGGCCGAAGGTATTTCTTC. It codes for CASSLSGRRYFF. This chain uses TRBV27 with TRBJ2-1; unclear D gene. CDR3 length equals 12 residues. Germline values: CDR1 MNHEY, CDR2 SMNVEV (reference sequence). V lost 0 bases and J 16 bases, leaving 13 bases between the germline ends.

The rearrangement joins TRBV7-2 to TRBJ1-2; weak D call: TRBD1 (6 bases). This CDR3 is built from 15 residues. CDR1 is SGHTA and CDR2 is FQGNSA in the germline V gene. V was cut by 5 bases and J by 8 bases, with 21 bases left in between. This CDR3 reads CASSLGGAGAQGYTF. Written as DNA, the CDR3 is TGTGCCAGCAGCCTAGGGGGGGCGGGGGCGCAGGGCTACACCTTC.

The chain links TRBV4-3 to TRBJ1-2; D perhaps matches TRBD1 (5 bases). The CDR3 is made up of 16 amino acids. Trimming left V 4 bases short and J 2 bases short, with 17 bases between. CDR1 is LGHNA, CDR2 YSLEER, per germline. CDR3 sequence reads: CASSPSPSRVNYGYTF. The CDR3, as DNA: TGCGCCAGCAGCCCCTCCCCATCCAGGGTGAACTATGGCTACACCTTC.

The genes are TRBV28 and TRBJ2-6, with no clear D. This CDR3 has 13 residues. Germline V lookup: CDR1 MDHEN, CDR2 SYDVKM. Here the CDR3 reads CATSVSGANVLTF. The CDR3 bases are TGTGCGACAAGTGTCTCTGGGGCCAACGTCCTGACTTTC.

CDR3 coding DNA: TGTGCCAGCAGTGATGACAAAAAACTCTATGGCTACACCTTC. Translated, it gives CASSDDKKLYGYTF. This rearrangement joins TRBV6-1 to TRBJ1-2, with D unresolved. V shed 3 bases and J shed 4 bases, with 12 bases lying between them. The CDR3 runs 14 residues. The V gene's germline CDR1 is MNHNS and CDR2 SASEGT.

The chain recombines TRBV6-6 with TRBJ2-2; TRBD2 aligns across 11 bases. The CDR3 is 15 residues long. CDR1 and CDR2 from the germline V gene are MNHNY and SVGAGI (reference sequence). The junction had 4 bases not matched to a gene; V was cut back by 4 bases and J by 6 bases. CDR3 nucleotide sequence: TGTGCCAGCAGTTTAGCGGGAGGGCCGGCCGGGGAGCTGTTTTTT. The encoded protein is CASSLAGGPAGELFF.

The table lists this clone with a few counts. The CDR3 here is CASSKPGYEQYF. The CDR3 DNA reads as TGTGCCAGCAGCAAACCAGGGTACGAGCAGTACTTC. This sequence joins TRBV7-2 and TRBJ2-7; D may be TRBD1 (5 bases). Trimming removed 5 bases at V and 4 bases at J, with 9 bases between. Germline-derived CDR1 and CDR2 are SGHTA and FQGNSA. This CDR3 contains 12 residues. Variable domain in full (rest from reference TRBV7-2 and TRBJ2-7): GAGVSQSPSNKVTEKGKDVELRCDPISGHTALYWYRQSLGQGLEFLIYFQGNSAPDKSGLPSDRFSAERTGGSVSTLTIQRTQQEDSAVYLCASSKPGYEQYFGPGTRLTVT.

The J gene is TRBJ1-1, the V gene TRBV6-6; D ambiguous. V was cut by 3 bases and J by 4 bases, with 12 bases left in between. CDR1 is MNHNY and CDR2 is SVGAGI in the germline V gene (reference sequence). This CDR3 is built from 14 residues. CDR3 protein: CASSYGGSPTEAFF. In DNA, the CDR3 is TGTGCCAGCAGTTATGGAGGGTCACCCACTGAAGCTTTCTTT.